This T cell receptor (beta chain) was captured by sequencing in a study of shared clonotypes between healthy human individuals. Study at large: CD4 naive cells filled three plates per donor, CD4 memory three, CD8 naive two and CD8 memory one.

Study results and limitations: Naive CD4 clonotypes overlapped across a few donors at around 4.8%.

CDR1 KGHSH and CDR2 LQKENI come from the germline V gene. The CDR3 runs 16 residues. The study enrolled healthy HIV-negative adults without recent acute infections or vaccinations as donors. Authors' analysis steps: ImmunoSEQ only sent back junction sequences with no quality scores, so filtering was done differently. Assay used: immunoSEQ multiplex PCR; TCRdb lists only in-frame clones, some missing. D and trimming were read from the DNA, whereas the V and J calls and clone size are those reported in that table. The table records just under 95,000 clones, almost 70% of them present only once. Concerning this clone: Antigen unknown. An end of the junction differs from the germline gene, which may be a read error. This specimen includes other DNA sequences encoding the same CDR3.

The rearrangement links TRBV18 to TRBJ1-1; 7 bases map to TRBD1. The receptor was derived from a man aged 25-45 years in good health. Material for sequencing was memory CD8+ T cells sorted from blood. Subset denoted: CD45RO+ cells pooled with CCR7-negative TemRA cells. The CDR3 DNA follows: TGTGCCAGCTCACCGGCTCTTCCGGGACAGAACAATGAAGCTTTCTTT. It is translated as CASSPALPGQNNEAFF.